Given below is one TCR beta chain in context. This sample is part of a study of blood T cell repertoires in COVID-19. Assay: immunoSEQ multiplex PCR; the TCRdb copy retains only in-frame clones and omits some. The sample shows about 230,000 clones, 80% to 85% of them seen only once. The clonotype was recovered from a man aged 40-49 years with acute or convalescent COVID-19. The sequencing sample was made of peripheral blood.

The CDR3 here is CASQGQGFNQPQHF. The CDR3 bases are TGTGCCAGCCAGGGGCAGGGGTTCAATCAGCCCCAGCATTTT. The V call is TRBV19, the J call TRBJ1-5, with a weak D call TRBD1 (6 bases). Looked up from germline, CDR1 is LNHDA and CDR2 is SQIVND (reference sequence). This CDR3 region has 14 residues. Trimming removed 9 bases at V and 3 bases at J, with 15 bases between.